The clone carrying this TCR beta chain was detected only a few times. V lost 6 bases, J lost 4 bases, and 8 bases stayed unmatched. This CDR3 has 14 amino acids. Germline values: CDR1 SNHLY, CDR2 FYNNEI. Clones were read by immunoSEQ multiplex PCR, and TCRdb kept only the in-frame ones, dropping some. The table shows 87,000 or so clones, with around 87% occurring only once. This specimen belongs to a study of blood T cell repertoires in COVID-19. Specimen: peripheral blood. The chain joins TRBV2 to TRBJ2-7; 8 bases agree with TRBD1. This receptor was obtained from a human donor with acute or convalescent COVID-19. The donor label of this sample is uncertain. The DNA of the CDR3 is TGTGCCAGCAGATTCTTGGGACAGGTATACGAGCAGTACTTC. The encoded protein is CASRFLGQVYEQYF.